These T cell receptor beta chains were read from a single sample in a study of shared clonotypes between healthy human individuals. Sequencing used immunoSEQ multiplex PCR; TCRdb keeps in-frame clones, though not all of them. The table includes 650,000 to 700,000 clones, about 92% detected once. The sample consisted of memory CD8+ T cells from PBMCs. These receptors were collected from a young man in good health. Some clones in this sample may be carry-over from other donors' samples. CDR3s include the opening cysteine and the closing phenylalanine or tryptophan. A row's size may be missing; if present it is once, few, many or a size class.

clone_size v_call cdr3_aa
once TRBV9 CASSVFGLTDTQYF
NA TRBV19 CATRDTLQETQYF
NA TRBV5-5 CASSLWYEQYF
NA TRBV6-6 CASRKVTDPNQPQHF
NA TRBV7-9 CASSLGTGNVKNIQYF
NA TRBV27 CASLSRTGIYYGYTF
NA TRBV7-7 CASSRLGTAEYNEQFF
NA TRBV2 CASGGRAQSETQYF
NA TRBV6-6 CASSRGDWVSYEQYF
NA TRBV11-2 CASSLGNGMYQETQYF
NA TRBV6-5 CASSRRGYSNQPQHF
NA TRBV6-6 CASSYYGGQETQYF
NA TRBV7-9 CASSFTETYYEQYF
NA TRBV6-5 CASRTDRQYQETQYF
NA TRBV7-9 CAIGADREYEQYF
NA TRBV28 CASSFLDRGDGYTF
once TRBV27 CASSFKGYSGANVLTF
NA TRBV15 CATTGATSYEQYF
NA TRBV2 CASSEGLQSYNEQFF
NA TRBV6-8 CASSINQPQHF
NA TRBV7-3 CASSELAGAGDTQYF
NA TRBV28 CASSQTSYEQYF
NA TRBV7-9 CASSFTGTRSDEQFF
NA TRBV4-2 CASSLEGSVAEAFF
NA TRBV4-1 CASSQVFGPNRTQEAFF
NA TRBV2 CASSALKGREGDTGELFF
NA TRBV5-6 CASSRSGGRNEQFF
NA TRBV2 CATRGQETYEQYF
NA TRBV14 CASSQVGRGSSGDTQYF
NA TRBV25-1 CASFPSGRVNTGELFF
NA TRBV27 CASSTTGTENEKLFF
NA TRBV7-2 CASSFLGGDEQYF
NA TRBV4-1 CASSQGGRGSDEQYF
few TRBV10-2 CATRSGGTSPLHF
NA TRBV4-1 CASSQVLEGIGNTIYF
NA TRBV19 CASSRAGTGVSDEQFF
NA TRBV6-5 CASRPTGGGTGELFF
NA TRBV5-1 CASNPGQGEGETQYF
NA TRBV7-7 CASSLDFGSQRSF
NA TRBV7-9 CASSSLTRLAGGPGEQFF
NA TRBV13 CASSSRTSLGEQFF
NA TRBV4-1 CASSHETDLPYEQYF
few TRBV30 CAWSIIQGLAGELFF
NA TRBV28 CASSLRGASYGYTF
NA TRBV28 CASSFLQTLAKNIQYF
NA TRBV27 CASSPGVVAYNEQFF
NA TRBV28 CASSWAINYEQYF
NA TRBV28 CASITLGASDYTGELFF
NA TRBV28 CASSYGQYTEAFF
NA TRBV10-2 CASSEDRVGNQPQHF
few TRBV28 CASSPSGQGYEAFF